The subject of this entry is one TCR beta chain. Its matching antigen is unknown. CDR1 is LGHDT and CDR2 is YNNKEL in the germline V gene (reference sequence). This CDR3 is 19 amino acids long. The ends lost 4 bases at V and 3 bases at J; junction bases unmatched: 13. The data derive from a study of identical twins. Study results and limitations: Twin pairs' shared out-of-frame alpha sequences were enriched in low generation probability.

TCRdb ran MiXCR on the 5' RACE reads and lists one entry per CDR3 protein. The repertoire holds 200,000 to 250,000 distinct CDR3 sequences, roughly 7% seen once, with 3.6% in the top ten. Healthy Caucasians, and only they, were the donors. These data also featured in a second study, about yellow fever vaccine responses in identical twins.

The source of this sequence is a young woman in good health. Sequenced material: memory (CD45RO+) T cells sorted from blood. The V call is TRBV3-1, the J call TRBJ2-1; 12 bases align to TRBD2. DNA for the CDR3: TGTGCCAGCAGCCCAAGACAGGGCCGACTAGCGGGAGTCTACAATGAGCAGTTCTTC. It specifies CASSPRQGRLAGVYNEQFF.